The 6 T cell receptor beta chains reported below all come from one sample, sequenced in a study of blood T cell repertoires in COVID-19. Assay: immunoSEQ multiplex PCR; the TCRdb copy retains only in-frame clones and omits some. Of 250,000 to 350,000 clones listed, 86% are singletons. The source material was peripheral blood. The receptor source for this set is a woman aged 50 to 65 with acute or convalescent COVID-19.

The chain has TRBV5-1 and TRBJ2-3; 8 bases line up with TRBD2. The CDR3 covers 15 residues. Germline lookup yields CDR1 SGHRS and CDR2 YFSETQ. The trim removed 4 bases at V and 2 bases at J, leaving 6 bases unmatched. The CDR3 protein is CASSPWTSTTDTQYF. Written as DNA, the CDR3 is TGCGCCAGCAGCCCCTGGACTAGCACCACAGATACGCAGTATTTT.

CDR3 DNA sequence: TGTGCCTGGAGTGTAGGTTGGGGACAGCTACCGCTTAGCAATCAGCCCCAGCATTTT. Residues: CAWSVGWGQLPLSNQPQHF. This chain uses TRBV30 with TRBJ1-5, with 7 nucleotides matching TRBD1. J gave up 0 bases and V 0 bases, and 14 bases lay outside the gene matches. Germline CDR1 reads GTSNPN; CDR2 reads SVGIG (reference sequence). This CDR3 region has 19 residues.

V usage is TRBV5-1 and J usage is TRBJ2-7; 13 nucleotides match TRBD2. Germline CDR1 and CDR2: SGHRS and YFSETQ. The CDR3 consists of 15 residues. Trimming cost V 3 bases and J 5 bases; bases outside gene matches: 5. The CDR3 is CASSSGTSGIHEQYF. Written as DNA, the CDR3 is TGCGCCAGCAGCTCGGGGACTAGCGGGATCCACGAGCAGTACTTC.

V usage is TRBV29-1 and J usage is TRBJ1-4; possibly TRBD1 for D (5 bases). From germline, CDR1 is SQVTM and CDR2 ANQGSEA. The CDR3 length is 17 residues. Trimming took off 4 bases at V and 0 bases at J, with 18 bases between the two ends. CDR3 in amino acids: CSVALGRGRATNEKLFF. The CDR3 coding sequence is TGCAGCGTTGCCCTGGGGAGGGGTCGGGCAACTAATGAAAAACTGTTTTTT.

V and J are TRBV9 and TRBJ2-1; D gene unclear. This CDR3 has 13 residues. Germline assignment: CDR1 SGDLS and CDR2 YYNGEE. Trimming took off 0 bases at V and 8 bases at J, with 9 bases between the two ends. The CDR3 region is CASSVATEYEQFF. The CDR3 bases are TGTGCCAGCAGCGTAGCTACGGAGTATGAGCAGTTCTTC.

The V and J genes are TRBV5-8 and TRBJ2-7; TRBD1 agrees at 9 bases. V shed 0 bases and J 4 bases; nucleotides not matched to a gene: 8. There are 16 residues in the CDR3. The V gene's germline CDR1 is SGHTS and CDR2 YDEGEE. The CDR3 region has the DNA TGTGCCAGCAGCTTGGGAAGGTGGGGACAGGGTTACGAGCAGTACTTC. Amino acid sequence: CASSLGRWGQGYEQYF.